Listed here is a single T cell receptor beta chain. This sample also contains other DNA sequences that code for the same CDR3. The sample belongs to a study of blood T cell repertoires in COVID-19. Across the study: COVID-19 samples from acute and convalescent phases originated in the United States, Italy and Spain. From T cells, B-cell-depleted T cells, or PBMCs came the material, which was cDNA or gDNA.

Participants came from roughly 25 US areas, aged about 18 to 90 years. Participants reported their clinical history, and cohort assignment relied on those reports. Libraries were prepared by immunoSEQ multiplex PCR; TCRdb keeps only in-frame clonotypes and omits some of them. The data show 390,000 or so clones, just under 90% seen once. This CDR3 contains 13 residues. CDR1 and CDR2 from the germline V gene are LNHDA and SQIVND (reference sequence). V dropped 3 bases and J dropped 2 bases, with 5 bases sitting between them. The rearrangement links TRBV19 to TRBJ1-5; D unresolved. This clonotype originated in a woman aged 50 to 60 who had recovered from COVID-19. Sequencing input: PBMCs or T cells enriched from blood (not recorded which). The chain's CDR3 is CASSISGNQPQHF. In nucleotides, the CDR3 is TGTGCCAGTAGTATTAGTGGCAATCAGCCCCAGCATTTT.